This T cell receptor (beta chain) was observed in a study of T cell responses to AZD1222 COVID-19 vaccine. Study-wide results and limits: A mostly white British donor set with more females was recruited, and clonal diversity was possibly underestimated. Within unmutated variant regions lay the reported targets of nearly half of spike-specific TCRs. Breadth and depth of Spike-specific TCRs rose after two AZD1222 doses.

Germline V gives CDR1 MNHEY, CDR2 SVGAGI. This CDR3 is built from 13 residues. The V end was cut by 6 bases, the J end by 1 base, with 8 bases between. Assay used: immunoSEQ multiplex PCR; TCRdb lists only in-frame clones, some missing. The table records roughly 150,000 clones, 90% to 95% of them present only once. A note on this clone: The antigen is not known.

The sequences come from peripheral blood, collected on day 0 of AZD1222 vaccination. The genes are TRBV6-5 and TRBJ2-3; perhaps TRBD2 as D (5 bases). The TCR was taken from an adult in good health. CDR3 nucleotide sequence: TGTGCCAGCAGGCTGAGGGGCACAGATACGCAGTATTTT. This translates into CASRLRGTDTQYF.